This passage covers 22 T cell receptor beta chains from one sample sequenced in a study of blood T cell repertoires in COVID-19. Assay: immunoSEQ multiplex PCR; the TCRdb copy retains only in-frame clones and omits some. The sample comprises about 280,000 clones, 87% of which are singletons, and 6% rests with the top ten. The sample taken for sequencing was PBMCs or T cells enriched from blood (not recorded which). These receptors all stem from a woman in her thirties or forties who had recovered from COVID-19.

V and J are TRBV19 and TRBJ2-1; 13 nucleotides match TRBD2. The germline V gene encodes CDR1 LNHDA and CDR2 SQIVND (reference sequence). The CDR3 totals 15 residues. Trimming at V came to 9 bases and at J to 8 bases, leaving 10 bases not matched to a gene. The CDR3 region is CASKLAGGPSDEQFF. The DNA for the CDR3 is TGTGCCAGCAAACTAGCGGGAGGGCCTTCGGATGAGCAGTTCTTC.

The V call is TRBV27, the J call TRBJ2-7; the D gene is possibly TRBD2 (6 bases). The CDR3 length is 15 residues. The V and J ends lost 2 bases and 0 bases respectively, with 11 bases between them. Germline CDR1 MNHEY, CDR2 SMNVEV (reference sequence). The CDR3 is CASSLDAGISYEQYF. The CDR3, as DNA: TGTGCCAGCAGTTTAGATGCGGGGATCTCCTACGAGCAGTACTTC.

The CDR3 sequence: CSVEQGGGLEQYF. As DNA, the CDR3 is TGCAGCGTTGAACAAGGTGGGGGCCTCGAGCAGTACTTC. This chain uses TRBV29-1 with TRBJ2-7; maybe TRBD1 (6 bases). V was shortened by 2 bases and J by 6 bases, with 14 bases between the two germline ends. This CDR3 is built from 13 residues. In germline, CDR1 is SQVTM, CDR2 ANQGSEA.

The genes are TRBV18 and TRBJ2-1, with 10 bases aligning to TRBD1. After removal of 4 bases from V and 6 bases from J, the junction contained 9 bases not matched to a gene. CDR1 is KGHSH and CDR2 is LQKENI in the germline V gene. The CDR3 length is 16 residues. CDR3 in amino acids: CASSRRDRGSPNEQFF. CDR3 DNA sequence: TGTGCCAGCTCACGCCGGGACAGGGGATCCCCCAATGAGCAGTTCTTC.

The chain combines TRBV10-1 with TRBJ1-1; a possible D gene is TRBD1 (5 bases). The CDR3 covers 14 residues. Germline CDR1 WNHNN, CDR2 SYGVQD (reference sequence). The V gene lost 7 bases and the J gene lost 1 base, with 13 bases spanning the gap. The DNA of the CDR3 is TGCGCCAGCACCACAGGAAACCAGAACACTGAAGCTTTCTTT. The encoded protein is CASTTGNQNTEAFF.

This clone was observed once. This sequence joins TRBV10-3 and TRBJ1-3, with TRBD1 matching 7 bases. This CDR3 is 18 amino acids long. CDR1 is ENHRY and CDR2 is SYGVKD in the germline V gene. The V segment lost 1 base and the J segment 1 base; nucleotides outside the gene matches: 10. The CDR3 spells CAISEWAVTGDSGNTIYF. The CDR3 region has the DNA TGTGCCATCAGTGAGTGGGCCGTTACAGGGGATTCTGGAAACACCATATATTTT.

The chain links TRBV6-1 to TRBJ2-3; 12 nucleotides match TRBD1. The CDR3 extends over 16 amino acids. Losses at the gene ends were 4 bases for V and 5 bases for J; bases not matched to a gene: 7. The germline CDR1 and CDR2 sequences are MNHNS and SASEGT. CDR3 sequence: CASSGRDRGQVDTQYF. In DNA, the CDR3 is TGTGCCAGCAGTGGCCGGGACAGGGGGCAGGTAGATACGCAGTATTTT.

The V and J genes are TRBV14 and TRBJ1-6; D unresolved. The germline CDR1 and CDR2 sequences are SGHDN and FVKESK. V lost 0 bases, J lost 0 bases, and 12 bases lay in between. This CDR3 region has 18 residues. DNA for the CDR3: TGTGCCAGCAGCCAAGATCGAATAGCAAGCTCCTATAATTCACCCCTCCACTTT. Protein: CASSQDRIASSYNSPLHF.

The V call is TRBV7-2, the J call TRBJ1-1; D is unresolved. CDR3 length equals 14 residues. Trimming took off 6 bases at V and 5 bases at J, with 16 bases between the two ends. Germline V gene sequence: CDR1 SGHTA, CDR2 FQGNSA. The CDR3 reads CASRQTPVWTEAFF. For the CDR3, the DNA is TGTGCCAGCAGGCAAACCCCGGTGTGGACTGAAGCTTTCTTT.

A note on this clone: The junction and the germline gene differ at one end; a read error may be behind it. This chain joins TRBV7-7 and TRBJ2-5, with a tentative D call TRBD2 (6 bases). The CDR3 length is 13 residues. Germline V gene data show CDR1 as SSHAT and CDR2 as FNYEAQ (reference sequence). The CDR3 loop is CASSLGGQETQYF. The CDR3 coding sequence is TGTGCTAGCAGCTTGGGAGGACAAGAGACCCAGTACTTC.

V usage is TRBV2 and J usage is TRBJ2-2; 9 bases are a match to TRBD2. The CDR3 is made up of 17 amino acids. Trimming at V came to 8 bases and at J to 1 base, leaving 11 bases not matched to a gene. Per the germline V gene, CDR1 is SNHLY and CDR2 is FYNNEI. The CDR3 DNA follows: TGTGCCAGCGGGGGGCTAGCGGGGCTATTGAACACCGGGGAGCTGTTTTTT. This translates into CASGGLAGLLNTGELFF.

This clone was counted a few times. The CDR3 is CASSLANLPGQNSPLHF. CDR3 bases: TGCGCCAGCAGCTTGGCCAATCTTCCAGGGCAAAATTCACCCCTCCACTTT. The chain combines TRBV5-1 with TRBJ1-6, with a possible D match to TRBD1 (5 bases). With 0 bases removed from V and 7 bases from J, the gap between germline ends came to 17 bases. Germline V lookup: CDR1 SGHRS, CDR2 YFSETQ. The CDR3 is 17 residues long.

CDR3 residues: CASSQDLSGDGYTF. The CDR3 DNA follows: TGTGCCAGCAGCCAAGATCTATCCGGGGATGGCTACACCTTC. V is TRBV4-2 and J is TRBJ1-2; D gene unclear. Germline CDR1 is LGHNA and CDR2 is YNFKEQ. The CDR3 runs to 14 residues. V was cut by 0 bases and J by 6 bases, with 11 bases left in between.

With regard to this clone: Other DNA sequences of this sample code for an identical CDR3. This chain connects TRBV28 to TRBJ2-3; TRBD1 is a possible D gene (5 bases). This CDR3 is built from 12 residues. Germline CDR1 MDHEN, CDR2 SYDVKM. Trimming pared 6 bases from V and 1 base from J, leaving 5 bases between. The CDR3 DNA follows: TGTGCCAGCAGGACAGGCACAGATACGCAGTATTTT. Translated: CASRTGTDTQYF.

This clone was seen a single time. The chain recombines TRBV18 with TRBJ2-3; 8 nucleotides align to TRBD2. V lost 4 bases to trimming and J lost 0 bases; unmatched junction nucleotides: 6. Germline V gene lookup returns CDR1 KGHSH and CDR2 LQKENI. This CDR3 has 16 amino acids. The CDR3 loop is CASSRGSGSSTDTQYF. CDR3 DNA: TGTGCCAGCTCACGGGGAAGCGGGAGCAGCACAGATACGCAGTATTTT.

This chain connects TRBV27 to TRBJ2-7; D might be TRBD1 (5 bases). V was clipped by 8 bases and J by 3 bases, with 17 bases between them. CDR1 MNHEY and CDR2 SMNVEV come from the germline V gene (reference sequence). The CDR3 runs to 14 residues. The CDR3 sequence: CASSPSRVVYEQYF. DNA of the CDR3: TGTGCCAGCTCCCCCAGCAGGGTCGTCTACGAGCAGTACTTC.

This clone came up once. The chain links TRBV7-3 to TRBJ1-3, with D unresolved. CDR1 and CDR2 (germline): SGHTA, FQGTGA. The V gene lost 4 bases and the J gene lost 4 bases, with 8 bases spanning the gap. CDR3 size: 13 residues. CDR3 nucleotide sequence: TGTGCCAGCAGCTCGCTCGGGGGAAACACCATATATTTT. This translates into CASSSLGGNTIYF.

The DNA for the CDR3 is TGTGCCAGCAGCTTAAACAGGGGGCATGAAAAACTGTTTTTT. It codes for CASSLNRGHEKLFF. V is TRBV13 and J is TRBJ1-4; TRBD1 agrees at 9 bases. Trimming cost V 2 bases and J 6 bases; bases outside gene matches: 1. This CDR3 has 14 residues. Germline CDR1 is PRHDT and CDR2 is FYEKMQ (reference sequence).

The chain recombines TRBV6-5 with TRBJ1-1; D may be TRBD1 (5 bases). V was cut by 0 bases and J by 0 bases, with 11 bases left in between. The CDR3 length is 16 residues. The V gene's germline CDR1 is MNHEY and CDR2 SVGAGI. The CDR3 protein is CASSYSISGLNTEAFF. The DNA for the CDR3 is TGTGCCAGCAGTTACTCGATATCAGGGCTGAACACTGAAGCTTTCTTT.

The CDR3 reads CASSVGYRENNEQFF. The CDR3 DNA reads TGTGCCAGCAGCGTAGGATACAGGGAAAACAATGAGCAGTTCTTC. The rearrangement links TRBV9 to TRBJ2-1; D perhaps matches TRBD1 (6 bases). V lost 0 bases and J lost 5, with 12 bases in between. Germline lookup yields CDR1 SGDLS and CDR2 YYNGEE. The CDR3 is 15 amino acids.

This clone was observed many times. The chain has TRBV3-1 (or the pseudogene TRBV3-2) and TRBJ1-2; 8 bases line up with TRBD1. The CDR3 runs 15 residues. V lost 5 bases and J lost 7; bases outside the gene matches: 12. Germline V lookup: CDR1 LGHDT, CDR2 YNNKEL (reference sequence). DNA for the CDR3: TGTGCCAGCAGCTTATTGTCAGGGGGCGATTCTGGCTACACCTTC. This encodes CASSLLSGGDSGYTF.

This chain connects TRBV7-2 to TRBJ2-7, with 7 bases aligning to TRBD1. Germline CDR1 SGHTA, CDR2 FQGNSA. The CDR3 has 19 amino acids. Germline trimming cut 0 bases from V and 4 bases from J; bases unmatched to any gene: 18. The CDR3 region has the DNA TGTGCCAGCAGCTTAGCCCGAACCGGGGTTAGGGGGCTCGGGTACGAGCAGTACTTC. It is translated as CASSLARTGVRGLGYEQYF. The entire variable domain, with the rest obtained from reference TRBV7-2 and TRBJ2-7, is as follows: GAGVSQSPSNKVTEKGKDVELRCDPISGHTALYWYRQSLGQGLEFLIYFQGNSAPDKSGLPSDRFSAERTGGSVSTLTIQRTQQEDSAVYLCASSLARTGVRGLGYEQYFGPGTRLTVT.